These 20 T cell receptor beta chains originate from one sample sequenced in a study of cytotoxic CD8 clonotypes in ibrutinib-treated CLL (dated by TCRdb to 2020 to 2022). The method behind the library was the immunoSEQ multiplex PCR assay. TCRdb took this table from immuneACCESS and kept in-frame rearrangements with V and J called. Such tables lack part of the clones; where checked against another copy, unresolved V genes explain under half of the gap, and the rest is unexplained. The sample table lists some 200,000 clones, 72% of them with a count of one. The ten most abundant clones make up roughly an eighth of the sample. The time point label on this specimen signifies: approximately 25 months on ibrutinib. Here the sequenced sample was PBMCs, taken after 24 months of ibrutinib treatment. These receptors were taken from a human donor with chronic lymphocytic leukemia.

V gene TRBV30 combines with J gene TRBJ1-1; D not certain. Trimming removed 3 bases from V and 0 bases from J, with 11 bases in between. Germline CDR1 and CDR2: GTSNPN and SVGIG (reference sequence). The CDR3 extends over 14 amino acids. Here the CDR3 reads CAWSAGYMNTEAFF. The CDR3 bases are TGTGCCTGGAGCGCGGGTTATATGAACACTGAAGCTTTCTTT.

In nucleotides, the CDR3 is TGTGCCAGCAGTGGATGGGGGGTAGCCAAAAACATTCAGTACTTC. It is translated as CASSGWGVAKNIQYF. The genes are TRBV25-1 and TRBJ2-4; D may be TRBD2 (6 bases). Germline CDR1 and CDR2: MGHDK and SYGVNS. The CDR3 is made up of 15 amino acids. Trimming took off 4 bases at V and 0 bases at J, with 10 bases between the two ends.

Regarding this clone: Other DNA sequences in the sample encode the same CDR3. The chain employs TRBV5-6 and TRBJ2-7; D not resolved. CDR3 length equals 11 residues. V was cut by 0 bases and J by 4 bases, with 2 bases left in between. Looked up from germline, CDR1 is SGHDT and CDR2 is YYEEEE. CDR3 in amino acids: CASSLGYEQYF. CDR3 nucleotide sequence: TGTGCCAGCAGCTTGGGATACGAGCAGTACTTC. The full variable domain, rest sourced from reference TRBV5-6 and TRBJ2-7, is DAGVTQSPTHLIKTRGQQVTLRCSPKSGHDTVSWYQQALGQGPQFIFQYYEEEERQRGNFPDRFSGHQFPNYSSELNVNALLLGDSALYLCASSLGYEQYFGPGTRLTVT.

The chain employs TRBV6-5 and TRBJ1-1, with D hard to call. CDR3 length: 16 residues. CDR1 MNHEY and CDR2 SVGAGI come from the germline V gene. V lost 0 bases to trimming and J lost 0 bases, with 11 bases between them. CDR3 DNA sequence: TGTGCCAGCAGTTACTCAGAAGCGATATTGAACACTGAAGCTTTCTTT. Translation gives CASSYSEAILNTEAFF.

The rearrangement links TRBV7-2 to TRBJ2-5; 9 nucleotides match TRBD1. The CDR3 spans 17 residues. Trimming removed 0 bases from V and 4 bases from J; junction bases left unmatched: 9. Germline-derived CDR1 and CDR2 are SGHTA and FQGNSA. DNA of the CDR3: TGTGCCAGCAGCTTAGCGCCGGGACAGGGAGGCGGAGAGACCCAGTACTTC. Translating gives CASSLAPGQGGGETQYF.

The chain has TRBV15 and TRBJ1-5; tentatively, D is TRBD1 (6 bases). The germline gives CDR1 LNHNV, CDR2 YYDKDF (reference sequence). This CDR3 has 16 residues. V was clipped by 0 bases and J by 0 bases, with 9 bases between them. CDR3 nucleotide sequence: TGTGCCACCAGCAGAGATCAGGGGACTAGCAATCAGCCCCAGCATTTT. Residues: CATSRDQGTSNQPQHF.

The chain joins TRBV10-3 to TRBJ1-2; perhaps TRBD1 as D (6 bases). The CDR3 is made up of 12 amino acids. CDR1 is ENHRY, CDR2 SYGVKD, per germline. V lost 6 bases and J 6 bases, leaving 11 bases between the germline ends. The CDR3 coding sequence is TGTGCCATCAGGGGGGCGGAGCATGGCTACACCTTC. Encoded protein: CAIRGAEHGYTF.

The gene calls are TRBV6-1 and TRBJ1-2; maybe TRBD1 (5 bases). The length of the CDR3 is 14 residues. V gave up 5 bases and J gave up 7 bases, with 17 bases separating them. Germline CDR1 and CDR2: MNHNS and SASEGT. This CDR3 reads CASSNHEGLVGYTF. The CDR3 DNA sequence: TGTGCCAGCAGTAACCATGAGGGGTTGGTTGGCTACACCTTC.

The V gene is TRBV20-1, the J gene TRBJ1-1, with a possible D match to TRBD1 (5 bases). Germline CDR1 is DFQATT and CDR2 is SNEGSKA (reference sequence). Trimming pared 8 bases from V and 10 bases from J, leaving 17 bases between. The CDR3 has 11 residues. The CDR3 coding sequence is TGCAGTTCCTCGGGGGATAGAGGAGCTTTCTTT. It specifies CSSSGDRGAFF.

V and J are TRBV28 and TRBJ2-2; tentative D call: TRBD1 (5 bases). The CDR3 contains 15 residues. V lost 5 bases and J lost 4, with 14 bases in between. Germline values: CDR1 MDHEN, CDR2 SYDVKM. The CDR3 spells CASSPGKWATGELFF. In DNA form, the CDR3 reads TGTGCCAGCAGTCCAGGGAAGTGGGCCACCGGGGAGCTGTTTTTT.

The chain couples TRBV6-5 to TRBJ2-1; TRBD2 might be the D (5 bases). Trimming took 3 bases from V and 10 from J, leaving 13 bases between them. Germline V gives CDR1 MNHEY, CDR2 SVGAGI. There are 13 residues in the CDR3. CDR3 nucleotides: TGTGCCAGCAGTTATGATGGAGGTTGGGAGCAGTTCTTC. This encodes CASSYDGGWEQFF.

V is TRBV29-1 and J is TRBJ2-7, with a possible D match to TRBD1 (6 bases). Germline V CDR1 and CDR2: SQVTM, ANQGSEA. Between the trimmed V and J ends, which lost 7 bases and 7 bases, there was a span of 14 bases. This CDR3 has 11 residues. In DNA, the CDR3 is TGCAGCGGACGGACAGCCTGGGAGCAGTACTTC. This codes for CSGRTAWEQYF.

The chain links TRBV2 to TRBJ1-1; D perhaps matches TRBD1 (5 bases). CDR1 SNHLY and CDR2 FYNNEI come from the germline V gene. The V end was cut by 4 bases, the J end by 7 bases, with 10 bases between. The CDR3 is 12 amino acids. In DNA form, the CDR3 reads TGTGCCAGCAGTGGGCAGGGTGGTGAAGCTTTCTTT. It specifies CASSGQGGEAFF.

This clone was found a few times. The rearrangement joins TRBV4-3 to TRBJ1-5; D is possibly TRBD1 (5 bases). From germline, CDR1 is LGHNA and CDR2 YSLEER. This CDR3 comprises 16 residues. With 0 bases removed from V and 4 bases from J, the gap between germline ends came to 13 bases. The CDR3 is CASSQDSGVGNQPQHF. The CDR3 DNA reads TGCGCCAGCAGCCAAGATTCGGGGGTAGGGAATCAGCCCCAGCATTTT.

The V gene is TRBV7-9, the J gene TRBJ2-3, with 8 bases identical to TRBD2. V gave up 10 bases and J gave up 3 bases; unmatched junction bases: 9. Germline lookup yields CDR1 SEHNR and CDR2 FQNEAQ (reference sequence). The CDR3 is 14 amino acids. The CDR3: CATSREGPTDTQYF. Here the CDR3 DNA reads TGTGCCACCTCCCGGGAGGGCCCGACAGATACGCAGTATTTT.

This chain joins TRBV11-2 and TRBJ2-1, with TRBD2 identical over 12 bases. Looked up from germline, CDR1 is SGHAT and CDR2 is FQNNGV. The CDR3 contains 16 residues. The trim removed 5 bases at V and 4 bases at J, leaving 6 bases unmatched. The CDR3 loop reads CASSLAGTSGYNEQFF. CDR3 DNA sequence: TGTGCCAGCAGCCTAGCCGGGACTAGCGGGTACAATGAGCAGTTCTTC.

The chain is built from TRBV11-3 and TRBJ2-5; no clear D gene. Trimming pared 4 bases from V and 8 bases from J, leaving 14 bases between. The CDR3 totals 13 residues. Germline V gene data show CDR1 as SGHNT and CDR2 as YENEEA. CDR3 amino acids: CASSSERSNTQYF. DNA for the CDR3: TGTGCCAGCAGCTCCGAACGGAGCAATACCCAGTACTTC.

This clone was seen only a few times. The chain has TRBV5-1 and TRBJ1-2, with no clear D. The CDR3 is 14 amino acids. Trimming cost V 1 base and J 7 bases, with 14 bases left between them. The germline gives CDR1 SGHRS, CDR2 YFSETQ. The CDR3 DNA is TGCGCCAGCAGCTTGTTTGGCCCGACTGGTGGCTACACCTTC. Its translation: CASSLFGPTGGYTF.

This clone was detected only a few times. The V gene is TRBV27, the J gene TRBJ1-5; tentatively, D is TRBD1 (5 bases). The germline gives CDR1 MNHEY, CDR2 SMNVEV (reference sequence). Trimming removed 8 bases from V and 3 bases from J, with 11 bases in between. This CDR3 is 13 amino acids long. As DNA, the CDR3 is TGTGCCAGCGGGGGGACCAACAATCAGCCCCAGCATTTT. Translating it yields CASGGTNNQPQHF.

The chain has TRBV7-2 and TRBJ2-7, with D tentatively TRBD2 (6 bases). The CDR3 covers 15 residues. The germline V gene encodes CDR1 SGHTA and CDR2 FQGNSA. V gave up 5 bases and J gave up 2 bases, with 16 bases separating them. As DNA, the CDR3 is TGTGCCAGCAGCCCCGTACGGGAGAAGCCCTACGAGCAGTACTTC. Residues: CASSPVREKPYEQYF.